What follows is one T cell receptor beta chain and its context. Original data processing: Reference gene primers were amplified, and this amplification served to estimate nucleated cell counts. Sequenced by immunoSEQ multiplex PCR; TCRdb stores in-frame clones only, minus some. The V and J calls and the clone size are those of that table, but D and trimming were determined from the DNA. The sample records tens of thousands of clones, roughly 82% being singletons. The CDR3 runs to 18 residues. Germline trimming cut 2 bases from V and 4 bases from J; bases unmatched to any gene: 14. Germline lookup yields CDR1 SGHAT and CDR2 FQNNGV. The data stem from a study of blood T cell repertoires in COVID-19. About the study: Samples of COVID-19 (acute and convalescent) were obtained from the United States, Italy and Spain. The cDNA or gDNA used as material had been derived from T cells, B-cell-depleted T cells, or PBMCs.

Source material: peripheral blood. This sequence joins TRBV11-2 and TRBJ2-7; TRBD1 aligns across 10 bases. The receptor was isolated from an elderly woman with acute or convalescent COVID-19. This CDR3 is CASSLFTWDGDRGYEQYF. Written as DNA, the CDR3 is TGTGCCAGCAGCTTATTTACGTGGGATGGGGACAGGGGATACGAGCAGTACTTC.